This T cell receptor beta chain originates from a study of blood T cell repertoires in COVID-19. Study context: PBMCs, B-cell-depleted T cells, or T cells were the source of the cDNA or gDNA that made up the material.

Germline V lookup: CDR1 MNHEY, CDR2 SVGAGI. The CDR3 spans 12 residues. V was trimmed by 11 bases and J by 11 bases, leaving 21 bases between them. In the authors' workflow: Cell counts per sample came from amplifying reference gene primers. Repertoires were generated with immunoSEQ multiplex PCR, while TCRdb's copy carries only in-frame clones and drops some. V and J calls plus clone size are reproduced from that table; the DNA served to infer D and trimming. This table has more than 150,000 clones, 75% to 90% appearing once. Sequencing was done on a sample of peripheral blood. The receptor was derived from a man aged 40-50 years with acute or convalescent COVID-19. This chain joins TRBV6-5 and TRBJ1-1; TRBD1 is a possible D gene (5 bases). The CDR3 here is CASRAGPSGAFF. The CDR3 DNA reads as TGTGCCTCCCGAGCAGGGCCTTCTGGGGCTTTCTTT.